This TCR beta chain was captured in a study of T-cell reconstitution after alpha-beta-depleted transplantation in children (dated by TCRdb to 2016 to 2017). About the study as a whole: Using TCR repertoire profiling, the study quantitatively followed how T-cell immune reconstitution unfolded in children after TCRalphabeta/CD19-depleted allogeneic hematopoietic cell transplantation. Results the study describes overall, beyond this receptor: In some patients, high TCRbeta diversity at day 60 was attributed to recipient T cells and intrathymic progenitors that had survived conditioning. The frequencies of hyperexpanded clones fell over the following months, and after one year, T-cell counts and TCRbeta diversity were mostly attributed to newly produced T cells. About two months after transplant, the apparently early recovery of alphabetaT-cell counts reportedly depended on just several hundred clones that had expanded rapidly and came from non-depleted graft cells.

Library preparation was by PCR. Instrument used: Illumina HiSeq 2500. To normalize quantification of the TCRbeta repertoire, the TCR libraries were built with molecular barcoding that relied on unique molecular identifiers. TCRdb reanalyzed the raw reads on its own, using fastp at Q25 for trimming and MiXCR for clone calling, and kept in-frame beta chains. CDR3 protein sequences are deduplicated, and each keeps its most common genes and DNA. The sample table lists around 800,000 distinct CDR3 sequences, around 15% of them with a count of one. Of the sample, around 4.5% is held by the ten largest clones. In its sample, this clonotype was seen many times. This clone's antigen is unknown. Per-base qualities were not stored, and no clone one base away is much larger. V loses 5 bases of germline sequence and J loses 4 bases, and the interval between the two ends is 5 bases. CDR1 and CDR2 were assigned from the germline V gene as SQVTM and ANQGSEA. Including the terminal cysteine and phenylalanine, the CDR3 comprises 11 residues. The CDR3 DNA has 33 bases and is translated from base 1.

The sample's treatment or condition, from its label and the paper: allogeneic hematopoietic cell transplantation with graft depleted of TCRalphabeta T cells and CD19 B cells. Transplant recipients were children who received TCRalphabeta/CD19-depleted allogeneic hematopoietic cell grafts. The receptor chain draws on TRBV29-1 and TRBJ2-2; the D gene cannot be named for sure. The sequences come from PBMCs, mostly from graft donor cells, collected 360 days after TCRalphabeta/CD19-depleted stem cell transplant. This TCR derives from a male patient aged 10-17 years who had a stem cell transplant for acute lymphoblastic leukemia, so the T cells may come from the graft donor. Read as DNA, the sequence is TGCAGCGTTCGGGCCACCGGGGAGCTGTTTTTT. It is translated as CSVRATGELFF.